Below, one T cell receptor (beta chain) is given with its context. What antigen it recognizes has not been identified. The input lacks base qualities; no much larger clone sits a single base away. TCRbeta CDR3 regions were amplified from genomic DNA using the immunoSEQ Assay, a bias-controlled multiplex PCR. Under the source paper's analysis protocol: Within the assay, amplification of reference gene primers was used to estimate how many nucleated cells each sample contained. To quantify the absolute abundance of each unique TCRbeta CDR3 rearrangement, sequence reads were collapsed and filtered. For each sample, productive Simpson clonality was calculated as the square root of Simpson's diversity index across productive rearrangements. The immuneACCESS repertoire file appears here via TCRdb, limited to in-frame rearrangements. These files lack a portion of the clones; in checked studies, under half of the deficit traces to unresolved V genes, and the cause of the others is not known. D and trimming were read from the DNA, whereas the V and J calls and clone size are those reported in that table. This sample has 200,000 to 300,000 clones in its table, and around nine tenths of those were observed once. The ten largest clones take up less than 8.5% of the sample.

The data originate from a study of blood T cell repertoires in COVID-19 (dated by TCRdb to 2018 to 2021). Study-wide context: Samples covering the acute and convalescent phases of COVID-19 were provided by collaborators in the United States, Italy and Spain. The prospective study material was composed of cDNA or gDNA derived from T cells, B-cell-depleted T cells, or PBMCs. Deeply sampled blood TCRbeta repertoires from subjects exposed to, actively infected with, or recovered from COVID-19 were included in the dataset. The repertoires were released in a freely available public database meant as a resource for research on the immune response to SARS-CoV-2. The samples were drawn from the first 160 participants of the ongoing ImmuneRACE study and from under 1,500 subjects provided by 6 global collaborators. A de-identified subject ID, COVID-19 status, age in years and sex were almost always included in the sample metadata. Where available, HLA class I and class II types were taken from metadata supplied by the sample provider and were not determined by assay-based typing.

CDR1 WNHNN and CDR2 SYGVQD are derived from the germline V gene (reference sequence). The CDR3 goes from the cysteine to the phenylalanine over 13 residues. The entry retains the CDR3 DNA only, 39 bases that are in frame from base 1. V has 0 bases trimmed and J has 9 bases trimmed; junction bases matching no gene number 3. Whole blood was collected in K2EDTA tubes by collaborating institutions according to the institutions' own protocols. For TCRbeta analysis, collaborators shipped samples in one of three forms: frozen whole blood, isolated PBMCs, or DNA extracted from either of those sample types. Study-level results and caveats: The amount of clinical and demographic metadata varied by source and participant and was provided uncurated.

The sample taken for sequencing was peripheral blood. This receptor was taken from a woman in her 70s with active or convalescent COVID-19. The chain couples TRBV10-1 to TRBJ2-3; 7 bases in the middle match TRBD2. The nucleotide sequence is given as TGCGCCAGCAGTGAGTCAGGACTAGACACGCAGTATTTT. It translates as CASSESGLDTQYF.